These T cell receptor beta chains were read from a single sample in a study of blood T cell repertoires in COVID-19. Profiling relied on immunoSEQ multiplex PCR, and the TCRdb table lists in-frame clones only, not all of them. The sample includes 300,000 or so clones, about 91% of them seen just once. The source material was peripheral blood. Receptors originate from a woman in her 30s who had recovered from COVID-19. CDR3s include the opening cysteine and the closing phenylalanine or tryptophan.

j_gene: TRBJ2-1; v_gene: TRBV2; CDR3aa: CASSPDSNEQFF
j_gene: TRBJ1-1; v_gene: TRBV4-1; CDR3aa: CASSHTGTGTGTEAFF
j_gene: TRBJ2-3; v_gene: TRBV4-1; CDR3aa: CASSQDQVLGDTQYF
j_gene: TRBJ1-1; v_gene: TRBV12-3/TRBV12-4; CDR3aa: CASSSDRGPEAFF
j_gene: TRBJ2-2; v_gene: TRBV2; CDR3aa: CASSEKGAIQGSGELFF
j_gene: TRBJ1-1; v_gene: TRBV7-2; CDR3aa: CASSADRVAAFF
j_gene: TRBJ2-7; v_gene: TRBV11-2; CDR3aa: CASSRFRDRVNEQYF
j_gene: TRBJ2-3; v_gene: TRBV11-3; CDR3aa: CASSRGLAGTDTQYF
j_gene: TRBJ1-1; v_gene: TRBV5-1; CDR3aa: CASRRDRLTEAFF
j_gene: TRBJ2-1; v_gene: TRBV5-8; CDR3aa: CASSSGTSGYNEQFF
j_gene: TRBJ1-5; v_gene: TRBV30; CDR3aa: CAWSVQGKGNQPQHF
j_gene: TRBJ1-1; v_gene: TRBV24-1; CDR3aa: CATRETGLNTEAFF
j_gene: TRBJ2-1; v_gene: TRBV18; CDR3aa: CASSLGMEGRAYNEQFF
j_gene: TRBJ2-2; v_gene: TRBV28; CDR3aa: CASSHRVNTGELFF
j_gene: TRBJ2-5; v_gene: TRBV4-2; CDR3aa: CASSPGQGVIETQYF
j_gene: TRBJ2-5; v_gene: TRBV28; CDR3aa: CASSFRQSETQYF
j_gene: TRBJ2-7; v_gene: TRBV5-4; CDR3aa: CASSPEGRNRGQSWEQYF
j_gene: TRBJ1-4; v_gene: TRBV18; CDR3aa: CASSPVPFLTTNEKLFF
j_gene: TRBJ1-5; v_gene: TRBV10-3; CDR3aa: CAISEAAGPQHF
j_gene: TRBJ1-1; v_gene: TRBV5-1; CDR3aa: CASSWGQPNTEAFF
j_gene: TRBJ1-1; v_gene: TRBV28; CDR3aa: CASRLNMNTEAFF
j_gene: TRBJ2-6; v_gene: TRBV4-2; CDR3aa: CASSRTSGGFSSGANVLTF
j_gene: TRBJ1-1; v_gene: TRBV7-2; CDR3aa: CASSRGEAFF
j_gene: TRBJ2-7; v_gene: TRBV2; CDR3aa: CASSEKGQSYEQYF
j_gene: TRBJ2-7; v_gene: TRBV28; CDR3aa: CASTLTGGREQYF
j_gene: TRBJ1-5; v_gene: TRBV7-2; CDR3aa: CASSIQRGQPQHF
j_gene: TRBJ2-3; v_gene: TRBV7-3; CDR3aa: CASSPGASGLRTDTQYF
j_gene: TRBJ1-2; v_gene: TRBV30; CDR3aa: CAWARGGIKGYTF
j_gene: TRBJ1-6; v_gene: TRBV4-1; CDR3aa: CASRNWGDSPLHF
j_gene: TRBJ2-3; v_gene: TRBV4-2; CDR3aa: CASSQDRGASGGRGDTQYF
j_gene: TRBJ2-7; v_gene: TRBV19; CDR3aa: CASSTGRLAGLYEQYF
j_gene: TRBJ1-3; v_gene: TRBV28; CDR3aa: CASSTLGNTIYF
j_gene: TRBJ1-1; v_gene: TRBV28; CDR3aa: CASSLQGHDAGF
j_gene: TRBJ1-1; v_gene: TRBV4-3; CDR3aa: CASSQELQGTEAFF
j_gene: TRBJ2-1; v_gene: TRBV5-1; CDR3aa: CASSMGLAGTYNEQFF
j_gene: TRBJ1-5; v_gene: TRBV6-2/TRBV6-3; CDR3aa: CASSYSTVGNQPQHF
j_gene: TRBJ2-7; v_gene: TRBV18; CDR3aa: CASSPPGTVLHEQYF
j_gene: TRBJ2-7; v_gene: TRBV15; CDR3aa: CATSRDTGIFYEQYF
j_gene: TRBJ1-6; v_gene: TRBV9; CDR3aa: CASSGSREGYNSPLHF
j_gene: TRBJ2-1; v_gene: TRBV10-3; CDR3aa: CAISDKRGQVKDEQFF
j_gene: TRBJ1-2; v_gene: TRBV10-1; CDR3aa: CASTTGRDYGYTF
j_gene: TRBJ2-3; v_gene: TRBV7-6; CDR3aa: CASSFGGGSTDTQYF
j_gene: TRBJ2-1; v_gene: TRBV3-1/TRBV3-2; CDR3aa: CASSHYSGGAGEQFF
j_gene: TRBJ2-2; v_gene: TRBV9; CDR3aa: CASSVGRGGGNTGELFF
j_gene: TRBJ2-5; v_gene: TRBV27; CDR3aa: CASSRTSGGARGETQYF
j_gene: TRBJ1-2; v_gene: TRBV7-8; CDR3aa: CASSLYQGVDYGYTF
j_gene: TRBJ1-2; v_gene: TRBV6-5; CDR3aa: CASLTGGYGYTF
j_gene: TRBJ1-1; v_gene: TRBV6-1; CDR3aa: CASSEALTDEAFF
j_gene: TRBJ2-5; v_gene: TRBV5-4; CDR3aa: CASSESGETQYF
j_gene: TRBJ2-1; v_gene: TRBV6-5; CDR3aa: CASSYNGYNEQFF
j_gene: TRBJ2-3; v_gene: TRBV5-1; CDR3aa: CASSSPGQGADTQYF
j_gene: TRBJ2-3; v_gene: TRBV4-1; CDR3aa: CASSRTGARGDTQYF
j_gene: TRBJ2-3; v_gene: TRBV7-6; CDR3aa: CASSPSARGYTDTQYF
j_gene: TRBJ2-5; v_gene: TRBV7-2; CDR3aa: CASSSSGAWETQYF
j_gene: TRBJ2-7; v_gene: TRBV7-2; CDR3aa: CASSGSRGLREQYF
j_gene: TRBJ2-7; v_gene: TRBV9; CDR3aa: CASSATYEQYF
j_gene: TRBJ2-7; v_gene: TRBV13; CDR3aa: CASSLEKVGSAPMFYEQYF
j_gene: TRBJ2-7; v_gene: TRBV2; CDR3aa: CASSREYEQYF
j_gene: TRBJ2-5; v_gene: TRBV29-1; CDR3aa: CSVGQGPGETQYF
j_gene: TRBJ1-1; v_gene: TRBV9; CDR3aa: CASSDHRAGDTEAFF